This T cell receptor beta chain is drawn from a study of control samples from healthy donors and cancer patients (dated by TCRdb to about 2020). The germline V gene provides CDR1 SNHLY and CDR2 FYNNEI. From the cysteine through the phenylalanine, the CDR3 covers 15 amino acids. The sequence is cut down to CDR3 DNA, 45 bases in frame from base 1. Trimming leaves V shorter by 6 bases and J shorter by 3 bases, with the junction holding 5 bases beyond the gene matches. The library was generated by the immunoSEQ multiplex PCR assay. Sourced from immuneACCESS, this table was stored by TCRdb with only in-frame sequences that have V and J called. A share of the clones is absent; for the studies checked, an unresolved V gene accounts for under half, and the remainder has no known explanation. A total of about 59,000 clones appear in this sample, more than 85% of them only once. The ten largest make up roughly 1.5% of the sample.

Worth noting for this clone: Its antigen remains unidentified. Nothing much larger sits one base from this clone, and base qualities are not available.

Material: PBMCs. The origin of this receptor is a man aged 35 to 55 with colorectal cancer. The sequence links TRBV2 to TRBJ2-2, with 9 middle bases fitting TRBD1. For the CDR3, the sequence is CASSDRGIDTGELFF. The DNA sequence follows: TGTGCCAGCAGCGACAGGGGGATCGACACCGGGGAGCTGTTTTTT.